This TCR beta chain is from a study of tumor-infiltrating lymphocytes in primary liver carcinoma (dated by TCRdb to about 2017). Concerning the study at large: Of the five patients, three men and two women aged 30 to 69 years, four had hepatocellular carcinoma and one had combined HCC and intrahepatic cholangiocarcinoma. Tumors of the five patients were stage T1-T3 N0M0 with maximum diameters of roughly 4 to 10 cm. Each sample produced about 3.65 to 7.13 million productive TCRbeta reads, and read depth showed no significant difference between tissue types. TCRbeta repertoire sequencing, expression microarrays and whole-exome sequencing were combined in the study across five regions of each liver tumor, with adjacent normal tissue and blood also included. A total of roughly 35 specimens from 5 patients, comprising approximately 25 tumor regions, 5 adjacent noncancerous liver tissues and 5 peripheral blood samples, were covered by TCRbeta repertoire sequencing. The 20 to 25 tumor region samples were profiled with Agilent mRNA microarrays so that TCRbeta repertoire diversity could be related to the local molecular phenotype. High reproducibility was observed for the technical replicate repertoires, with mean shared-clone rates approximately 0.9 and correlation coefficients above 0.95. The investigation overall reported the following: Only about 8-25% of top clones were found in all five regions of a tumor, suggesting spatial heterogeneity of tumor-infiltrating T cells. Compared with blood, tumors had a significantly larger share of the repertoire taken up by the top 250 clones (p = 0.039). Only five patients were included in the study, and the authors note that the findings should be validated in a larger study. Pairs of tumor regions showed greater repertoire overlap (mean 36%) than tumor-adjacent pairs (17%) or tumor-blood pairs (about 14%), which is consistent with antigen-driven expansion. Since the samples were bulk and unsorted, there was no way to compare CD4+ and CD8+ T cell repertoires. Only the TCR beta chain was sequenced, so true repertoire diversity is likely underestimated because unpaired alpha chains were not captured.

Using a constant-region primer and ProtoScript II reverse transcriptase, TCRbeta-specific cDNA was reverse-transcribed from roughly 460 ng total RNA. Construction of the TCRbeta libraries relied on three nested rounds of multiplex PCR, following a slightly modified ARM-PCR procedure. Multiplex TRBV1-TRBV30 forward primers and a Cbeta reverse primer were used in the first two PCR rounds, each of which was run for around 10 cycles. A final 25-cycle PCR with Deep VentR polymerase added sample barcodes and Illumina adapters. Before sequencing, amplicons of 200-500 bp were purified from gel using a QIAquick gel extraction kit. An Illumina HiSeq 2500 was used to sequence the TCRbeta amplicons, generating 250-bp paired-end reads. The original pipeline was this. To recover full CDR3 sequences, reads were quality-trimmed using Trimmomatic v0.33 and paired reads were then merged using FLASH v1.2.11. MiGEC v1.2.1b assigned V, D and J germline segments to the rearranged TCRbeta sequences. VDJtools v1.0.0 computed clonotype statistics and Shannon-Wiener diversity indices. To cut down on sampling bias, every analysis after diversity analysis relied on just the 250 most abundant clonotypes from each sample. The public reads were quality trimmed at Q25 with fastp and then assembled into clones with MiXCR by TCRdb, keeping productive beta chains. Each entry is one CDR3 protein sequence, shown with its most common DNA and genes. The V and J calls follow TCRdb's processing rather than the paper's. The sample table contains about 30,000 distinct CDR3 sequences; only one count was recorded for less than 75% of them. The ten largest clones add up to roughly 30% of the sample.

Points on this clonotype: The specificity of this receptor is unknown. No much larger clonotype is one base removed from it; base qualities were not supplied.

The germline V gene encodes CDR1 SGHAT and CDR2 FQNNGV. Its CDR3 holds 14 amino acids, cysteine through phenylalanine. The only DNA kept is the CDR3, 42 bases in frame from the first base. Trimming removed 6 bases from V and 10 bases from J, leaving 19 bases between the germline ends. Total RNA and DNA were co-extracted from approximately 20-30 mg of bulk tissue with the AllPrep DNA/RNA mini kit, without cell sorting. Between November 2015 and March 2016, roughly 5 patients in China with histopathologically diagnosed primary liver carcinoma had their tumors surgically resected. At the time of sampling, the patients had chronic HBV infection and had not received any treatment. Five spatially separated regions were sampled per tumor: superior, inferior, left-lateral and right-lateral poles, plus the tumor centre. According to histology, viable tumor cells made up more than 85% of every tumor sample. Fresh tumor and adjacent tissue pieces were bisected; one half was stored in RNAlater at -80°C, the other sent for histology.

The receptor was derived from a woman aged 25 to 39 with primary liver carcinoma and hepatitis B virus infection. The sequencing sample was made of liver tumor tissue from sampling region 3. Taken with the paper, the label for cell subset or site translates to: tumor region T3, left-lateral pole. The chain uses TRBV11-2 and TRBJ2-1, with a tentative D gene TRBD2 over 5 matching bases. The CDR3 region: CASSPDSVYMEQFF. The nucleotide sequence is TGTGCCAGCAGTCCGGACTCGGTGTATATGGAGCAGTTCTTC.